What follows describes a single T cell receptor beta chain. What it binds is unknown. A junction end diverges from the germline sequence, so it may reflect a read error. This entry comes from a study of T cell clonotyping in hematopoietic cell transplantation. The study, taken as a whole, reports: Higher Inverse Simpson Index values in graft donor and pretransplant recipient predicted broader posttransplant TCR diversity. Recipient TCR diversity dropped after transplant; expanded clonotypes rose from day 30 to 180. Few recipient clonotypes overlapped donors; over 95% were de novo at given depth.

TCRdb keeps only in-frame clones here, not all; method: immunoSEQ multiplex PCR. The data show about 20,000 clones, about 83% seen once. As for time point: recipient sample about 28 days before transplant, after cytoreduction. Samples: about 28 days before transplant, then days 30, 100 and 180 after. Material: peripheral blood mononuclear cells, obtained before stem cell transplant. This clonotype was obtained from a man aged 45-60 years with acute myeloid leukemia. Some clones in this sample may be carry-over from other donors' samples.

CDR3: CASSPQGLAQNIQYF. CDR3 sequence (DNA): TGTGCCAGCAGCCCGCAGGGACTAGCCCAAAACATTCAGTACTTC. The chain employs TRBV7-9 and TRBJ2-4, with TRBD2 matching 9 bases. Germline CDR1 reads SEHNR; CDR2 reads FQNEAQ (reference sequence). The CDR3 spans 15 residues.